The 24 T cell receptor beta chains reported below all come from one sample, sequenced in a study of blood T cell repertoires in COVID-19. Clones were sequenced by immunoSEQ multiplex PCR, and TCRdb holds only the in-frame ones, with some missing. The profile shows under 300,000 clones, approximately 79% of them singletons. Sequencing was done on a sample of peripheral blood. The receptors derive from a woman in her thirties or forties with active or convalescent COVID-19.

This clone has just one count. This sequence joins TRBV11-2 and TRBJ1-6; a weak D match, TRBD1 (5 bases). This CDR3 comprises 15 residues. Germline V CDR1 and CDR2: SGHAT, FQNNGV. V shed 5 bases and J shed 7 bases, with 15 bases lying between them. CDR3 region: CASSPDKGGNSPLHF. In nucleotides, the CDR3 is TGTGCCAGCAGCCCGGACAAGGGTGGCAATTCACCCCTCCACTTT.

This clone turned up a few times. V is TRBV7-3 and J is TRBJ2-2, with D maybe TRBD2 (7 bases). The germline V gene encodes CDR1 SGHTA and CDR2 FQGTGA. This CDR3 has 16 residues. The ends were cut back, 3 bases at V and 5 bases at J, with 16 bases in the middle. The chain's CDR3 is CASSFNAGAGTGELFF. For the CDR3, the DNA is TGTGCCAGCAGCTTTAATGCGGGGGCTGGAACCGGGGAGCTGTTTTTT.

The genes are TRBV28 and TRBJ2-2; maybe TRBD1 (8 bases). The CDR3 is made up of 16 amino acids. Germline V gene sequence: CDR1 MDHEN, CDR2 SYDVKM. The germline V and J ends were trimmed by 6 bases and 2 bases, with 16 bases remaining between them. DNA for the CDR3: TGTGCCAGCAGGTCGGGGGGACAGGTTAACACCGGGGAGCTGTTTTTT. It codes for CASRSGGQVNTGELFF.

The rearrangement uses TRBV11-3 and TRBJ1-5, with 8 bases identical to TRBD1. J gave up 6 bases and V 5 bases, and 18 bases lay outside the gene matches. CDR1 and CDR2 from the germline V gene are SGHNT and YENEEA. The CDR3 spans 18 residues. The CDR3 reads CASSPHGEGRGHGQPQHF. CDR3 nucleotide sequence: TGTGCCAGCAGCCCCCACGGGGAGGGCAGGGGGCATGGTCAGCCCCAGCATTTT.

The CDR3 coding sequence is TGTGCCAGCAGCCAAGATTTGCAGGGCATCGGTTTTGGCTACACCTTC. The encoded protein is CASSQDLQGIGFGYTF. V and J are TRBV3-1 (or the pseudogene TRBV3-2) and TRBJ1-2, with D possibly TRBD1 on 5 matching bases. CDR3 length: 16 residues. Trimming stripped 0 bases from V and 7 bases from J, with 18 bases between. Germline V lookup: CDR1 LGHDT, CDR2 YNNKEL (reference sequence).

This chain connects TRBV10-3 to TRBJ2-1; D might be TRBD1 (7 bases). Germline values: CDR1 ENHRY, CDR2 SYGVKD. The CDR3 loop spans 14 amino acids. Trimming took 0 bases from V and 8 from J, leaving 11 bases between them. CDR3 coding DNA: TGTGCCATCAGTGAGTCATTCAGGGGGGATGAGCAGTTCTTC. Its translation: CAISESFRGDEQFF.

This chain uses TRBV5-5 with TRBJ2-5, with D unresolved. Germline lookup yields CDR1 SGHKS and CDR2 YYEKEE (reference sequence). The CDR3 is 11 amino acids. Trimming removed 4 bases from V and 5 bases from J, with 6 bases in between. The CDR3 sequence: CASSGHETQYF. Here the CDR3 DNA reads TGTGCCAGCAGCGGGCACGAGACCCAGTACTTC.

The CDR3 protein is CASSLAPASSYNSPLHF. The CDR3 nucleotides are TGTGCCAGCAGCTTGGCGCCAGCTAGCTCCTATAATTCACCCCTCCACTTT. V usage is TRBV5-4 and J usage is TRBJ1-6; D ambiguous. The CDR3 is made up of 17 amino acids. In germline, CDR1 is SGHNT, CDR2 YYREEE (reference sequence). V lost 0 bases, J lost 0 bases, and 10 bases lay in between.

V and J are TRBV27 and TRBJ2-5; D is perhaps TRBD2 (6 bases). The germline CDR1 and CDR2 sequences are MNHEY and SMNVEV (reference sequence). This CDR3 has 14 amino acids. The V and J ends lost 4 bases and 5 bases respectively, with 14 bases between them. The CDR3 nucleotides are TGTGCCAGCAGTTCATTACCGGGAGCGGAGACCCAGTACTTC. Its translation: CASSSLPGAETQYF.

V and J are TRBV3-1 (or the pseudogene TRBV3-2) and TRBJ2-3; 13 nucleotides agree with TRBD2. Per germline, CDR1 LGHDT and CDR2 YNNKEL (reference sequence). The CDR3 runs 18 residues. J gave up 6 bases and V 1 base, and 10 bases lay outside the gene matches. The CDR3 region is CASSQGPTSGGAMDTQYF. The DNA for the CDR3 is TGTGCCAGCAGCCAAGGCCCTACTAGCGGGGGGGCCATGGATACGCAGTATTTT.

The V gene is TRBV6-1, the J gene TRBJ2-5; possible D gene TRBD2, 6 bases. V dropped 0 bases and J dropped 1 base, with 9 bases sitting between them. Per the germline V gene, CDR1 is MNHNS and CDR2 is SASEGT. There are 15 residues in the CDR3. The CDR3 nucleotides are TGTGCCAGCAGTGAAGCACTAGCCTTCCAAGAGACCCAGTACTTC. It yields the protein CASSEALAFQETQYF.

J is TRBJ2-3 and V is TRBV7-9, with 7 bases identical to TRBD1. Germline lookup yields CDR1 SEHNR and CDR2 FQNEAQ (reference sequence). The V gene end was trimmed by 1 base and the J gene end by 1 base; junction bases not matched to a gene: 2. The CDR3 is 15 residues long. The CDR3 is CASSLVGGRTDTQYF. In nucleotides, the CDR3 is TGTGCCAGCAGCTTAGTAGGGGGCCGCACAGATACGCAGTATTTT.

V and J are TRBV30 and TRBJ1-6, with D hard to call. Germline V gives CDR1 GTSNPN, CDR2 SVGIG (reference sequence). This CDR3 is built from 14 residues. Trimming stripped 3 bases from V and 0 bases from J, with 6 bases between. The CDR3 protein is CAWRGSSYNSPLHF. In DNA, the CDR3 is TGTGCCTGGAGGGGCAGCTCCTATAATTCACCCCTCCACTTT.

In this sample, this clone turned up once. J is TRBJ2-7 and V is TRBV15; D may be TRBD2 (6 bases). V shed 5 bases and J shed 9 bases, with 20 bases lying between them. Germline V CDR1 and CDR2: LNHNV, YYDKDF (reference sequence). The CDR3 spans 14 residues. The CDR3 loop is CATSGTTGGAGQYF. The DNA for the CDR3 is TGTGCCACCAGCGGGACCACCGGCGGGGCGGGGCAGTACTTC. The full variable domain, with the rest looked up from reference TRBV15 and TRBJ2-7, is DAMVIQNPRYQVTQFGKPVTLSCSQTLNHNVMYWYQQKSSQAPKLLFHYYDKDFNNEADTPDNFQSRRPNTSFCFLDIRSPGLGDTAMYLCATSGTTGGAGQYFGPGTRLTVT.

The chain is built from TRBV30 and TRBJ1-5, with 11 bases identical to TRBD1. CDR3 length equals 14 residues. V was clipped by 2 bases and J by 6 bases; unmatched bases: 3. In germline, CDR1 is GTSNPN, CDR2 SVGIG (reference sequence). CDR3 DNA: TGTGCCTGGAGTCCCGGGACAGGGGGTCAGCCCCAGCATTTT. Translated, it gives CAWSPGTGGQPQHF.

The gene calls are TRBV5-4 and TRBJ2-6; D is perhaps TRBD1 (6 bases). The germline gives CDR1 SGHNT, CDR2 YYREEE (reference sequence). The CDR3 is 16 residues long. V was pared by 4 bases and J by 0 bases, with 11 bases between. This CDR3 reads CASSDRPSSGANVLTF. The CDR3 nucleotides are TGTGCCAGCAGCGACAGGCCTAGCTCTGGGGCCAACGTCCTGACTTTC. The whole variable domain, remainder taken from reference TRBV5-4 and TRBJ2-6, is ETGVTQSPTHLIKTRGQQVTLRCSSQSGHNTVSWYQQALGQGPQFIFQYYREEENGRGNFPPRFSGLQFPNYSSELNVNALELDDSALYLCASSDRPSSGANVLTFGAGSRLTVL.

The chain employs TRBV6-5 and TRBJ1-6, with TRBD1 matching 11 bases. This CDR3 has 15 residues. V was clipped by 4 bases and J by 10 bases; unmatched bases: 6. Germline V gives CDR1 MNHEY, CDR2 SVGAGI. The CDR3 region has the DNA TGTGCCAGCAGTTTCCGGGACAGGGGGTCCTCACCCCTCCACTTT. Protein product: CASSFRDRGSSPLHF.

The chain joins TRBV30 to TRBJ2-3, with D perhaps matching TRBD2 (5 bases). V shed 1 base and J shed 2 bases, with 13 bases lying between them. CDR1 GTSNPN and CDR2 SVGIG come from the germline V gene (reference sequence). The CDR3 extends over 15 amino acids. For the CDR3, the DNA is TGTGCCTGGAGTGGACTGGGAGTCATCACAGATACGCAGTATTTT. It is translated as CAWSGLGVITDTQYF.

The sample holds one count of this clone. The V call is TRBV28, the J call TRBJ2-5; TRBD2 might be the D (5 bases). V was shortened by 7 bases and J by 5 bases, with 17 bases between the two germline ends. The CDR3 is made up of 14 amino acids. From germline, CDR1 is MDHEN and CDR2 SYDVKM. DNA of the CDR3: TGTGCCAGCATCCCCGGCGGGCACCGGGAGACCCAGTACTTC. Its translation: CASIPGGHRETQYF. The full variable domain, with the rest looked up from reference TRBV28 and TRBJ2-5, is DVKVTQSSRYLVKRTGEKVFLECVQDMDHENMFWYRQDPGLGLRLIYFSYDVKMKEKGDIPEGYSVSREKKERFSLILESASTNQTSMYLCASIPGGHRETQYFGPGTRLLVL.

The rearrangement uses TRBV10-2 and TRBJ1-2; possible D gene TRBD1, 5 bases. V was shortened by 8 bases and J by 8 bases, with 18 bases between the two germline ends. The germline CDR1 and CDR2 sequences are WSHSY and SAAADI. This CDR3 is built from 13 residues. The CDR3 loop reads CASDGTGRAGYTF. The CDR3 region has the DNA TGCGCCAGCGACGGGACGGGGAGGGCAGGCTACACCTTC.

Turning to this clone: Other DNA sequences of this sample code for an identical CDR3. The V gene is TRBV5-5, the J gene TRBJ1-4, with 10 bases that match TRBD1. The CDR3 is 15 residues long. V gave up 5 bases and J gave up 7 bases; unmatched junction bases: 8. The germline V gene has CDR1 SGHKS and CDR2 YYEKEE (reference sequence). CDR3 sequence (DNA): TGTGCCAGCAGTCAACCGACAGGGGGCAGTGAAAAACTGTTTTTT. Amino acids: CASSQPTGGSEKLFF.

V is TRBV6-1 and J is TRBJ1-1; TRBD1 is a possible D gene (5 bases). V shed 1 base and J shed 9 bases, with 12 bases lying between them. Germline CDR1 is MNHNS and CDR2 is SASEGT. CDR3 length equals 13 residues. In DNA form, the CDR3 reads TGTGCCAGCAGTGAAGGGGGCAGGCACAAAGCTTTCTTT. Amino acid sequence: CASSEGGRHKAFF.

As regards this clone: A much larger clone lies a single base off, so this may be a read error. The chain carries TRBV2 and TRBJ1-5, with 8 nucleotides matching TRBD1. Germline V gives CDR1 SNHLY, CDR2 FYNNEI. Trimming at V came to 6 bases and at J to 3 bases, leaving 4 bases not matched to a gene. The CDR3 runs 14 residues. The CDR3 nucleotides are TGTGCCAGCAGCGTGACAGGGGCCAATCAGCCCCAGCATTTT. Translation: CASSVTGANQPQHF.

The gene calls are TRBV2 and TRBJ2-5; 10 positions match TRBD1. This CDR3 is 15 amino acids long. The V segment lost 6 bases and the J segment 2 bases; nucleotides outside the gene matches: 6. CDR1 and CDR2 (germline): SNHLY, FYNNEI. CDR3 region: CASSPDRGLQETQYF. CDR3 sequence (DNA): TGTGCCAGCAGCCCAGACAGGGGGCTTCAAGAGACCCAGTACTTC.